The subject of this entry is one T cell receptor beta chain. Antigen: not known. Germline V gene sequence: CDR1 MNHEY, CDR2 SVGEGT. The V end was cut by 8 bases, the J end by 0 bases, with 5 bases between. The CDR3 has 12 residues. This specimen comes from a study of type 1 and type 2 diabetes patients. Study in general: The cohort mixed type 1 diabetes, type 2 diabetes and nondiabetic donors. The whole study generated 18,976,912 paired-end reads. Points from the study as a whole: Highly-expanded CD4+ clones were few in type 2 diabetes, median one, nearly 4% of reads. Age and gender were not matched between study groups.

Amplification started from genomic DNA. Multiplex PCR with 30 forward and 13 reverse primers amplified the TCR beta CDR3. In TCRdb, the multiplex PCR reads were re-called with MiXCR into one record per CDR3 protein. There are a few hundred thousand distinct CDR3 sequences in the sample; 45% to 60% occur only once, and around 15% lies in the top ten. The receptor was derived from a man aged 18 to 30 with type 2 diabetes. This chain connects TRBV6-2 or TRBV6-3 to TRBJ1-3; no definite D call. Sequenced material: peripheral blood mononuclear cells (PBMCs). The CDR3 sequence: CASHSSGNTIYF. The DNA for the CDR3 is TGTGCCAGCCACAGCTCTGGAAACACCATATATTTT.